This T cell receptor beta chain originates from a study of shared clonotypes between healthy human individuals. V lost 0 bases, J lost 6 bases, and 19 bases lay in between. The CDR3 runs to 17 residues. Germline lookup yields CDR1 SGHTA and CDR2 FQGNSA. CD4+ cells yielded CD45RA+ naive and CD45RA-negative memory subsets. The data were produced by immunoSEQ multiplex PCR, yet TCRdb's version contains in-frame clones alone and is incomplete. The sample includes 190,000 or so clones, approximately 70% of them seen just once. This receptor was taken from a man in his thirties or forties in good health. This rearrangement joins TRBV7-2 to TRBJ2-3; D is unresolved. Sequencing was carried out using memory CD4+ T cells sorted from blood. Sample subset: CD45RA-negative fraction. CDR3 loop: CASSLATPLLPPDTQYF. CDR3 nucleotides: TGTGCCAGCAGCTTAGCAACCCCTCTCCTCCCTCCGGATACGCAGTATTTT. The variable domain in full, with the rest retrieved from reference TRBV7-2 and TRBJ2-3, is GAGVSQSPSNKVTEKGKDVELRCDPISGHTALYWYRQSLGQGLEFLIYFQGNSAPDKSGLPSDRFSAERTGGSVSTLTIQRTQQEDSAVYLCASSLATPLLPPDTQYFGPGTRLTVL.